This T cell receptor (beta chain) was sequenced during a study of tissue T cells after allogeneic stem cell transplantation. Data came from immunoSEQ multiplex PCR; TCRdb stores just in-frame clones and leaves some out. The sample holds 8,000 to 10,000 clones, under 80% seen once. Germline CDR1 reads MNHNY; CDR2 reads SVGAGI (reference sequence). The CDR3 has 13 residues. The V end was cut by 0 bases, the J end by 3 bases, with 6 bases between. The J gene is TRBJ2-7, the V gene TRBV6-6; TRBD1 might be the D (5 bases). This receptor was identified in a male donor aged 60 or over with lung cancer. The sample here was tissue from the stomach, taken at autopsy. CDR3 amino acids: CASSYSDSYEQYF. The DNA for the CDR3 is TGTGCCAGCAGTTACTCCGACAGCTACGAGCAGTACTTC.